The clone carrying this T cell receptor beta chain turned up a few times. Extraction of total RNA produced a minimum of 5.5 micrograms from each sample. The ends were cut back, 4 bases at V and 10 bases at J, with 11 bases in the middle. This CDR3 has 12 residues. From germline, CDR1 is KGHDR and CDR2 SFDVKD. The source of the sample is a study of blood T cells in healthy people across ages. The authors ran a second PCR of roughly 7 to 11 cycles using a sample-barcoded 5' primer and a J-beta primer mix. From the 5' RACE reads, TCRdb called clonotypes with MiXCR, one entry per CDR3 protein. The table includes some 900,000 distinct CDR3 sequences, roughly 52% detected once.

This TCR came from a man aged 30-40 years in good health. The V gene is TRBV24-1, the J gene TRBJ2-3, with D possibly called TRBD1 or TRBD2 (5 bases each). The sample comprised blood. The CDR3 nucleotides read TGTGCCACCAGTGAGGGACCACGTGCGCAGTATTTT. Its translation is CATSEGPRAQYF.